A selection of T cell receptor beta chains follows, all from one sample in a study of CD8 T cells in ankylosing spondylitis. TCRdb used MiXCR to reprocess the 5' RACE reads, holding one entry per CDR3 protein. The repertoire holds 700,000 to 1,000,000 distinct CDR3 sequences, roughly 12% seen once, with approximately 0.46% in the top ten. The sample taken for sequencing was blood, either unsorted or a sorted T cell fraction (not recorded which). The receptor source for this set is a male donor with ankylosing spondylitis. CDR3s include the opening cysteine and the closing phenylalanine or tryptophan. D genes are given only for firm matches. Clone sizes are given selectively: once, few, many, or a class where the clone is expanded.

TRBV5-1	NA	TRBJ2-4	many	CASSLGFGGQQYF	TGCGCCAGCAGCTTGGGGTTTGGCGGTCAGCAGTACTTC
TRBV7-2	NA	TRBJ2-7	many	CASSPLRESSYEQYF	TGTGCCAGCAGCCCACTACGGGAAAGCTCCTACGAGCAGTACTTC
TRBV29-1	NA	TRBJ1-1	many	CSVDTGFTEAFF	TGCAGCGTTGACACAGGGTTCACTGAAGCTTTCTTT
TRBV7-2	NA	TRBJ2-5	few	CASSSTRDHPLQTQYF	TGTGCCAGCAGCTCAACCCGGGACCATCCATTGCAGACCCAGTACTTC
TRBV12-3/TRBV12-4	TRBD1	TRBJ2-7	many	CAIKSQTGDEQYF	TGTGCCATAAAATCTCAGACAGGGGACGAGCAGTACTTC
TRBV6-1	NA	TRBJ2-3	few	CASLWGGGRSDTQYF	TGTGCCAGCCTTTGGGGGGGCGGGAGATCGGATACGCAGTATTTT
TRBV12-3/TRBV12-4	NA	TRBJ1-3	many	CASSFRVISGNTIYF	TGTGCCAGCAGTTTTCGGGTCATCTCTGGAAACACCATATATTTT
TRBV6-1	TRBD1	TRBJ2-7	few	CASSAGQGSHEQYF	TGTGCCAGCAGTGCCGGACAGGGGTCCCACGAGCAGTACTTC
TRBV7-2	NA	TRBJ2-7	many	CASSRGGPGQYF	TGTGCCAGCAGCCGAGGGGGTCCGGGGCAGTACTTC
TRBV11-3	NA	TRBJ2-2	NA	CASSLVGVDTGELFF	TGTGCCAGCAGCTTAGTGGGTGTGGACACCGGGGAGCTGTTTTTT
TRBV20-1	NA	TRBJ1-6	NA	CSARGSPLHF	TGCAGTGCTAGGGGTTCACCCCTCCACTTT
TRBV5-1	NA	TRBJ1-5	many	CASSLAGGLGQPQHF	TGCGCCAGCAGCTTGGCGGGGGGGTTGGGTCAGCCCCAGCATTTT
TRBV7-2	TRBD2	TRBJ2-1	NA	CASTTIIAGDEQFF	TGTGCCAGCACCACGATAATAGCGGGAGATGAGCAGTTCTTC
TRBV7-6	NA	TRBJ2-7	many	CASSLDGRSYEQYF	TGTGCCAGCAGCTTAGACGGGAGAAGCTACGAGCAGTACTTC
TRBV7-2	NA	TRBJ1-2	NA	CASSLARQDYGYTF	TGTGCCAGCAGCTTAGCAAGGCAGGACTATGGCTACACCTTC
TRBV6-1	TRBD2	TRBJ2-1	few	CASSQLAGNYNEQFF	TGTGCCAGCAGTCAACTAGCGGGAAACTACAATGAGCAGTTCTTC
TRBV7-2	NA	TRBJ2-7	many	CASSFGGGYEQYF	TGTGCCAGCAGCTTTGGAGGAGGCTACGAGCAGTACTTC
TRBV20-1	TRBD1	TRBJ1-5	many	CSARVRDSNQPQHF	TGCAGTGCTAGGGTTAGGGACAGTAATCAGCCCCAGCATTTT
TRBV4-3	TRBD1	TRBJ1-5	NA	CASSRDRNNQPQHF	TGCGCCAGCAGCCGGGACAGAAATAATCAGCCCCAGCATTTT
TRBV7-9	TRBD1	TRBJ1-2	few	CASSSPGQGWPNYGYTF	TGTGCCAGCAGCTCACCGGGACAGGGGTGGCCTAACTATGGCTACACCTTC
TRBV25-1	NA	TRBJ2-3	NA	CASSEGRDSGTDTQYF	TGTGCCAGCAGTGAGGGGCGGGACTCTGGCACAGATACGCAGTATTTT
TRBV18	NA	TRBJ2-7	few	CASSPRGPPYEQYF	TGTGCCAGCTCACCACGAGGGCCACCCTACGAGCAGTACTTC
TRBV5-5	NA	TRBJ2-1	many	CASSSDRSSLYNEQFF	TGTGCCAGCAGCTCGGACAGATCGTCTCTATACAATGAGCAGTTCTTC
TRBV5-1	NA	TRBJ2-7	few	CASSLVRAGDILYEQYF	TGCGCCAGCAGCTTGGTCCGGGCCGGGGACATCCTCTACGAGCAGTACTTC
TRBV24-1	NA	TRBJ1-1	few	CATSDARRVGEAFF	TGTGCCACCAGTGACGCACGGAGGGTAGGCGAGGCTTTCTTT
TRBV20-1	TRBD2	TRBJ2-7	NA	CSASGGAFDEQYF	TGCAGTGCCTCGGGGGGGGCTTTCGACGAGCAGTACTTC
TRBV11-2	NA	TRBJ1-4	NA	CASSLEVGEKLFF	TGTGCCAGCAGCTTAGAAGTGGGTGAAAAACTGTTTTTT
TRBV6-2/TRBV6-3	NA	TRBJ1-2	NA	CASSPTVSYGYTF	TGTGCCAGCAGCCCGACAGTGTCCTATGGCTACACCTTC